This TCR beta chain was captured by sequencing in a study of T cells after yellow fever vaccination. The sample holds many counts of this clonotype. The target antigen is unknown. Production of TCR cDNA was by 5'RACE template switching, which also added a universal primer site and UMIs. TCRdb reprocessed the 5' RACE reads with MiXCR, giving one entry per CDR3 protein. The sample contains 250,000 to 350,000 distinct CDR3 sequences, approximately 4.3% of which appear only once. CDR3 length equals 15 residues. The V gene's germline CDR1 is SEHNR and CDR2 FQNEAQ (reference sequence). V shed 5 bases and J 6 bases; nucleotides not matched to a gene: 7. Regarding the study as a whole: Repertoires obtained by FACS sorting could include abundant clonotypes that entered as contaminants from the bulk population. Primary-vaccination clones mostly resurfaced post-booster (under 98% CD4, about 87% CD8).

The gene calls are TRBV7-9 and TRBJ2-3; 11 bases are shared with TRBD2. This sequence was found in a man aged 18 to 29 who received the YFV17D yellow fever vaccine. Material: PBMCs, obtained 15 days after the yellow fever booster vaccination. CDR3 in amino acids: CASSQTSGGRDTQYF. The CDR3, as DNA: TGTGCCAGCAGCCAAACTAGCGGGGGCCGGGATACGCAGTATTTT.